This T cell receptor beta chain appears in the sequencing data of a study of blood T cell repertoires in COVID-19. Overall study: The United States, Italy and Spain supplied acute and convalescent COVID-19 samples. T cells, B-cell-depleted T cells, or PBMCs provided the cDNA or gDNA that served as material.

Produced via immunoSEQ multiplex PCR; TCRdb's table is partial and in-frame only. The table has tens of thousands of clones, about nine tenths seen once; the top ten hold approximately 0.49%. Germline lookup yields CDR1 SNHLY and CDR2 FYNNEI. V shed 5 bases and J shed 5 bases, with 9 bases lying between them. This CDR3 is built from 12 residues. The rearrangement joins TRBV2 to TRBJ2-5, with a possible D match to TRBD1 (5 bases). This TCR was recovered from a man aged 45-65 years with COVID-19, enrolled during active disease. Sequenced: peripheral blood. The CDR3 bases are TGTGCCAGCAGTCCAGGGCGGGAGACCCAGTACTTC. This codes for CASSPGRETQYF.